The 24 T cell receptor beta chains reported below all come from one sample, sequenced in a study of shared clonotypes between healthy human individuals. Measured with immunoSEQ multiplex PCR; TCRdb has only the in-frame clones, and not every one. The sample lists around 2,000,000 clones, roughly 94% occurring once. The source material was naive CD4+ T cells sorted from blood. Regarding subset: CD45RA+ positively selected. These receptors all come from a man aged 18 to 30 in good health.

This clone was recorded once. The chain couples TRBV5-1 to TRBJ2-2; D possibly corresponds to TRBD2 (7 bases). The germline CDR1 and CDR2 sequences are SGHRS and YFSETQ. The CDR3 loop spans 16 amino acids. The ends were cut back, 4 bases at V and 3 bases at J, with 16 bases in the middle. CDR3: CASSNQRGADTGELFF. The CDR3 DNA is TGCGCCAGCAGCAATCAACGGGGGGCTGACACCGGGGAGCTGTTTTTT.

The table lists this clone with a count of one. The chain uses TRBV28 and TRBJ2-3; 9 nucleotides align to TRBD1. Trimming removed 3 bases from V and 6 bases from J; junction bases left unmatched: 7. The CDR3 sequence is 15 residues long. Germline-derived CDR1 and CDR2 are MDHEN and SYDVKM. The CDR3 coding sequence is TGTGCCAGCAGTTTTGGGACAGGGAAAGTTGATACGCAGTATTTT. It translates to CASSFGTGKVDTQYF.

The CDR3 loop reads CASRATGGPGNTIYF. CDR3 nucleotides: TGTGCCAGCAGAGCGACAGGGGGCCCTGGAAACACCATATATTTT. V is TRBV6-1 and J is TRBJ1-3; 10 bases fit TRBD1. V was pared by 6 bases and J by 2 bases, with 4 bases of the junction left unmatched. Germline values: CDR1 MNHNS, CDR2 SASEGT. CDR3 length: 15 residues.

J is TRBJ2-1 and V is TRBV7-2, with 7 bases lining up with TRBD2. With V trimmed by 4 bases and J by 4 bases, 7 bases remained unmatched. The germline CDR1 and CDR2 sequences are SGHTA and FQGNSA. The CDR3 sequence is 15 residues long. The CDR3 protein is CASSSRDYLYNEQFF. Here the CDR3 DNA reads TGTGCCAGCAGCTCCCGGGACTACCTATACAATGAGCAGTTCTTC.

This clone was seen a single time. In DNA form, the CDR3 reads TGTGCCAGCAGGTCTTCAGGGACTGGAAACACCATATATTTT. It is translated as CASRSSGTGNTIYF. The V gene is TRBV6-5, the J gene TRBJ1-3; TRBD1 is a possible D gene (5 bases). This CDR3 comprises 14 residues. Trimming cost V 6 bases and J 2 bases, with 11 bases left between them. The germline gives CDR1 MNHEY, CDR2 SVGAGI.

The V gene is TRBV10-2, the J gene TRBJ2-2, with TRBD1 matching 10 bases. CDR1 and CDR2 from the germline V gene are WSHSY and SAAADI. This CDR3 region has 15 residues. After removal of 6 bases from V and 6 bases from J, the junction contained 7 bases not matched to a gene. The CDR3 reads CASRSRDRGPGELFF. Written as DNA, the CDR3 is TGCGCCAGCAGAAGCCGGGACAGGGGACCCGGGGAGCTGTTTTTT.

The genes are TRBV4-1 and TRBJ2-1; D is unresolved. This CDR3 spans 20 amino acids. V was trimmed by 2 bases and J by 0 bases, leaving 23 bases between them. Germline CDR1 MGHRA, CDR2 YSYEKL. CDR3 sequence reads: CASSQLGERVARSSYNEQFF. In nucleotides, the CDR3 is TGCGCCAGCAGCCAACTTGGTGAAAGGGTAGCTCGGAGCTCCTACAATGAGCAGTTCTTC.

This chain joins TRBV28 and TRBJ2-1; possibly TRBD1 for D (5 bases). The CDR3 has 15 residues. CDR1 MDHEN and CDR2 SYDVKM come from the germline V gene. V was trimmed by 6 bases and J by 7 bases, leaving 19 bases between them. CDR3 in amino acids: CASRTADPGRNEQFF. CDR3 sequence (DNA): TGTGCCAGCAGGACAGCTGACCCAGGCCGAAATGAGCAGTTCTTC.

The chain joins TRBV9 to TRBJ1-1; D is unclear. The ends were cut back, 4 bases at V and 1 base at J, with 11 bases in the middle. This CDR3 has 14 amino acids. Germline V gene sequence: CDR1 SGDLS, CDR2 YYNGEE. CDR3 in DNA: TGTGCCAGCAGCCCACGGCGGGGGAACACTGAAGCTTTCTTT. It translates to CASSPRRGNTEAFF.

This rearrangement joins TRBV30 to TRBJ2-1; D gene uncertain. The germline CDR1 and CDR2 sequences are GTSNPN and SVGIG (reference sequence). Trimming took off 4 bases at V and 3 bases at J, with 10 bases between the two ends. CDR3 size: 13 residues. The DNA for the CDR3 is TGTGCCTGGACTCGGCAGGTCTACAATGAGCAGTTCTTC. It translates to CAWTRQVYNEQFF.

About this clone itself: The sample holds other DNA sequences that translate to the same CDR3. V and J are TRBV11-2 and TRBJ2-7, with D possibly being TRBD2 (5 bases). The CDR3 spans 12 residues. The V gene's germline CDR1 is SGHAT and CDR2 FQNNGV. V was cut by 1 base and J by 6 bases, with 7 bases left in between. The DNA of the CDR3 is TGTGCCAGCAGCTTAGGCGGGTTCGAGCAGTACTTC. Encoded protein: CASSLGGFEQYF.

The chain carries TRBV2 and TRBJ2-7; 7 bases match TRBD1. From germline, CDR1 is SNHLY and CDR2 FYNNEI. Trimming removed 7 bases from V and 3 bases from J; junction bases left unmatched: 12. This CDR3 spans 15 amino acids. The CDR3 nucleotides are TGTGCCAGCATCAGCCGACAGGGTGCCTACTACGAGCAGTACTTC. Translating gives CASISRQGAYYEQYF.

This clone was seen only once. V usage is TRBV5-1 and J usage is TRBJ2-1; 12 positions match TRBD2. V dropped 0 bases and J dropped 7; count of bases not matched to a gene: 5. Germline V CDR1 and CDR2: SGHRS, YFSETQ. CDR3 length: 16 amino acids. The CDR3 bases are TGCGCCAGCAGCTTGGGGACTAGCGGGGCCGGGAATGAGCAGTTCTTC. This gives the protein CASSLGTSGAGNEQFF.

The CDR3 DNA is TGCGCCAGCAGTTGGACTAGTCCCGGGGAGCTGTTTTTT. Protein sequence: CASSWTSPGELFF. The chain has TRBV10-2 and TRBJ2-2; 7 bases fit TRBD2. J gave up 6 bases and V 5 bases, and 3 bases lay outside the gene matches. CDR3 length equals 13 residues. CDR1 WSHSY and CDR2 SAAADI come from the germline V gene.

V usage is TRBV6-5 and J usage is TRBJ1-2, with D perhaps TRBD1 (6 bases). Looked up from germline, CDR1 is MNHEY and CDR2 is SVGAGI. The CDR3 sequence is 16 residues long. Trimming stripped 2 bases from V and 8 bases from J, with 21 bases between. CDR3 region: CASSYTPWTAGGGYTF. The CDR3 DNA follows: TGTGCCAGCAGTTACACGCCTTGGACAGCTGGAGGGGGCTACACCTTC.

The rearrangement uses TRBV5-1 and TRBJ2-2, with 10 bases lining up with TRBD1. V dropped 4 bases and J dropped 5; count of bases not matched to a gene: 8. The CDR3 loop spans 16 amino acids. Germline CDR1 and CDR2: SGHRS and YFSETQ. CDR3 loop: CASSQRPGQGTGELFF. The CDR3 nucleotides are TGCGCCAGCAGCCAGCGACCGGGACAGGGGACCGGGGAGCTGTTTTTT.

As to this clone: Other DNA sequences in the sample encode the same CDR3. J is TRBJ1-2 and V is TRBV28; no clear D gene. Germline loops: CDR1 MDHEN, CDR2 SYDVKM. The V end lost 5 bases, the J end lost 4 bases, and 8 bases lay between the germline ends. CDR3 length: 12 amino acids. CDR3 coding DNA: TGTGCCAGCAGTCCAGGTGGCTATGGCTACACCTTC. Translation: CASSPGGYGYTF.

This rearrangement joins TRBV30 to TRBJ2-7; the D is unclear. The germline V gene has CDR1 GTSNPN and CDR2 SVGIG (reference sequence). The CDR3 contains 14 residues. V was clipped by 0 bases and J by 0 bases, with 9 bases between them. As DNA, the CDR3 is TGTGCCTGGAGTGTACTCCCGGCCTCCTACGAGCAGTACTTC. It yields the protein CAWSVLPASYEQYF.

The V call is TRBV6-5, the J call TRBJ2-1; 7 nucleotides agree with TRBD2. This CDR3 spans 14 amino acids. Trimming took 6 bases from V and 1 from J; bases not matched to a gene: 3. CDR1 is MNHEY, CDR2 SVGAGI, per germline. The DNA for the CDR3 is TGTGCCAGCAGAAAAGCGGGATCCTACAATGAGCAGTTCTTC. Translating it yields CASRKAGSYNEQFF.

The CDR3 DNA reads as TGTGCCAGCAGCCAAGGACAGGGGGCCCCCTACGAGCAGTACTTC. Its protein is CASSQGQGAPYEQYF. V usage is TRBV4-2 and J usage is TRBJ2-7; TRBD1 agrees at 10 bases. The V gene's germline CDR1 is LGHNA and CDR2 YNFKEQ. Trimming cost V 1 base and J 2 bases; bases outside gene matches: 2. This CDR3 spans 15 amino acids.

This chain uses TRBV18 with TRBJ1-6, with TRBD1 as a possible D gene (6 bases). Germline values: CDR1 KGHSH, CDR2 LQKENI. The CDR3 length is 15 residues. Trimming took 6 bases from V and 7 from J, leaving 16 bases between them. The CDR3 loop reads CASSTQGGQNSPLHF. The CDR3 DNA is TGTGCCAGCTCCACCCAAGGGGGGCAGAATTCACCCCTCCACTTT.

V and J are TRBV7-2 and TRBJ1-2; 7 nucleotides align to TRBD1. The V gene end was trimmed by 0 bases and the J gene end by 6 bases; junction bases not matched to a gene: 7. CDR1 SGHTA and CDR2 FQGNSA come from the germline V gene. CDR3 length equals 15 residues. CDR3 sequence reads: CASSLADGTVHGYTF. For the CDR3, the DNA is TGTGCCAGCAGCTTAGCGGACGGGACAGTTCATGGCTACACCTTC.

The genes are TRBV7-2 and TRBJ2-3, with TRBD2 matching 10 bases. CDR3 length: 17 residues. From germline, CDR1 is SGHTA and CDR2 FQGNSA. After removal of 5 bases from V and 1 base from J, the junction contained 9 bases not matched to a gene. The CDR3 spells CASSPQLGTSGTDTQYF. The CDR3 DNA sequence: TGTGCCAGCAGCCCCCAGTTGGGGACTAGCGGCACAGATACGCAGTATTTT.

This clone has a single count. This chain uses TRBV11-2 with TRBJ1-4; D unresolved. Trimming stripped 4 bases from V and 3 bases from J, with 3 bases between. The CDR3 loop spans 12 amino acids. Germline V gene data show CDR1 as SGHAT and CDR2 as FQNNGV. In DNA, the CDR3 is TGTGCCAGCAGCTGGTCTAATGAAAAACTGTTTTTT. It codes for CASSWSNEKLFF.